This T cell receptor (beta chain) was recorded in a study of tumor-infiltrating lymphocytes in primary liver carcinoma. Study information: Tumors, staged T1-T3 N0M0, spanned 4.2 to 10 cm.

CDR3 length: 14 amino acids. Germline-derived CDR1 and CDR2 are MDHEN and SYDVKM. Unsorted bulk tissue (about 18-30 mg) underwent RNA and DNA co-extraction. Concerning this clonotype itself: A much bigger clone sits one base away, suggesting this may be a read error.

A constant-region primer primed TCR beta cDNA synthesis from about 550 ng of total RNA. Libraries covering TCR beta were generated through three nested multiplex PCR rounds (using a slightly modified ARM-PCR). TRBV1-TRBV30 forward primers paired with a C-beta reverse primer drove the first two PCR rounds, 10 cycles each. TCRdb analysed the multiplex PCR reads with MiXCR anew, one entry per CDR3 protein. The repertoire holds roughly 45,000 distinct CDR3 sequences, 71% seen once, with about 29% in the top ten. The rearrangement links TRBV28 to TRBJ1-2, with D tentatively TRBD1 (5 bases). Sequencing was performed on liver tumor tissue from sampling region 5. Described subset: tumor region T5, tumor centre. The sequence came from a man aged 40-50 years with primary liver carcinoma and hepatitis B virus infection. Here the CDR3 reads CASRAPGRGYSYTF. CDR3 DNA sequence: TGTGCCAGCAGAGCCCCGGGGAGGGGCTATAGCTACACCTTC.